Shown below are 31 T cell receptor beta chains from a single sample sequenced in a study of T cells after yellow fever vaccination. MiXCR, run by TCRdb on the 5' RACE reads, gives a single entry per CDR3 protein. The table records about 350,000 distinct CDR3 sequences, roughly 4.3% of them present only once. The source material was PBMCs, sampled 5 days after the yellow fever booster vaccination. Receptors were obtained from a man aged 18-30 years who received the YFV17D yellow fever vaccine.

This clonotype was observed a handful of times. This sequence joins TRBV7-8 and TRBJ1-1; possible D gene TRBD1, 5 bases. This CDR3 region has 14 residues. Germline values: CDR1 SGHVS, CDR2 FQNEAQ. The V end was cut by 11 bases, the J end by 0 bases, with 16 bases between. The CDR3 DNA is TGTGCCGCACTGACAGCCGATATGAACACTGAAGCTTTCTTT. As protein: CAALTADMNTEAFF. Variable domain in full (rest from reference TRBV7-8 and TRBJ1-1): GAGVSQSPRYKVAKRGQDVALRCDPISGHVSLFWYQQALGQGPEFLTYFQNEAQLDKSGLPSDRFFAERPEGSVSTLKIQRTQQEDSAVYLCAALTADMNTEAFFGQGTRLTVV.

In this sample, this clonotype turned up a few times. J is TRBJ2-7 and V is TRBV5-1; D unresolved. Trimming removed 5 bases at V and 2 bases at J, with 11 bases between. CDR1 is SGHRS, CDR2 YFSETQ, per germline. The CDR3 has 13 residues. In DNA, the CDR3 is TGCGCCAGCAGTGAGTCGGATCCCTACGAGCAGTACTTC. This translates into CASSESDPYEQYF.

The chain joins TRBV10-3 to TRBJ1-5; possibly TRBD1 for D (5 bases). Trimming removed 8 bases from V and 2 bases from J, with 13 bases in between. CDR3 length: 14 amino acids. Germline loops: CDR1 ENHRY, CDR2 SYGVKD. As DNA, the CDR3 is TGTGCCATCTCCGAAGTAGGGGGCAATCAGCCCCAGCATTTT. Translating it yields CAISEVGGNQPQHF.

This clonotype was counted only a few times. V gene TRBV5-1 combines with J gene TRBJ1-6, with D possibly being TRBD1 (5 bases). Germline CDR1 is SGHRS and CDR2 is YFSETQ. V shed 7 bases and J shed 6 bases, with 14 bases lying between them. The CDR3 spans 14 residues. CDR3 DNA: TGCGCCAGCGGGAGGGGAGCAAGTAATTCACCCCTCCACTTT. This encodes CASGRGASNSPLHF. The whole variable domain, remainder taken from reference TRBV5-1 and TRBJ1-6, is KAGVTQTPRYLIKTRGQQVTLSCSPISGHRSVSWYQQTPGQGLQFLFEYFSETQRNKGNFPGRFSGRQFSNSRSEMNVSTLELGDSALYLCASGRGASNSPLHFGNGTRLTVT.

This clonotype was seen at least ten times. The rearrangement links TRBV4-3 to TRBJ2-1, with unresolved D. Germline V lookup: CDR1 LGHNA, CDR2 YSLEER. V was clipped by 1 base and J by 0 bases, with 7 bases between them. The CDR3 length is 15 residues. For the CDR3, the DNA is TGCGCCAGCAGCCAAGGCACGAGCTCCTACAATGAGCAGTTCTTC. Protein product: CASSQGTSSYNEQFF.

This clonotype was detected ten times or more. The chain carries TRBV7-9 and TRBJ2-7, with unresolved D. Per germline, CDR1 SEHNR and CDR2 FQNEAQ (reference sequence). V was trimmed by 8 bases and J by 5 bases, leaving 13 bases between them. The CDR3 contains 12 residues. CDR3 region: CASGPGAHEQYF. In nucleotides, the CDR3 is TGTGCCAGCGGGCCAGGAGCCCACGAGCAGTACTTC. Drawing the rest from reference TRBV7-9 and TRBJ2-7, the complete variable domain is DTGVSQNPRHKITKRGQNVTFRCDPISEHNRLYWYRQTLGQGPEFLTYFQNEAQLEKSRLLSDRFSAERPKGSFSTLEIQRTEQGDSAMYLCASGPGAHEQYFGPGTRLTVT.

This clonotype was seen more than once but under ten times. V usage is TRBV4-1 and J usage is TRBJ2-3, with D perhaps TRBD1 (6 bases). CDR3 length: 17 amino acids. CDR1 MGHRA and CDR2 YSYEKL come from the germline V gene. Trimming removed 4 bases from V and 1 base from J, with 18 bases in between. CDR3 in amino acids: CASSRKGEIGGTDTQYF. The DNA for the CDR3 is TGCGCCAGCAGCCGTAAGGGGGAGATTGGGGGCACAGATACGCAGTATTTT.

This clonotype showed up just a few times. This sequence joins TRBV29-1 and TRBJ1-4; D may be TRBD1 (6 bases). Germline CDR1 and CDR2: SQVTM and ANQGSEA. V dropped 6 bases and J dropped 2 bases, with 16 bases sitting between them. CDR3 size: 15 residues. For the CDR3, the DNA is TGCAGCGTGAAACAGGGTTCTGGGACTAATGAAAAACTGTTTTTT. Protein product: CSVKQGSGTNEKLFF.

This clonotype occurred a few times. The CDR3, as DNA: TGTGCCAGCAGAACGGGACTAGCGGGGCAGTTTCAGTACTTC. Translated, it gives CASRTGLAGQFQYF. This chain joins TRBV6-5 and TRBJ2-4, with 13 bases that match TRBD2. Germline V gives CDR1 MNHEY, CDR2 SVGAGI. The junction had 7 bases not matched to a gene; V was cut back by 6 bases and J by 11 bases. CDR3 length equals 14 residues.

This clonotype was counted ten times or more. V and J are TRBV5-1 and TRBJ1-2; D is possibly TRBD1 (6 bases). This CDR3 has 14 amino acids. The V end lost 4 bases, the J end lost 7 bases, and 17 bases lay between the germline ends. Per germline, CDR1 SGHRS and CDR2 YFSETQ. This CDR3 is CASSGRPGALGYTF. CDR3 sequence (DNA): TGCGCCAGCAGCGGACGTCCAGGGGCGCTTGGCTACACCTTC. Drawing the rest from reference TRBV5-1 and TRBJ1-2, the complete variable domain is KAGVTQTPRYLIKTRGQQVTLSCSPISGHRSVSWYQQTPGQGLQFLFEYFSETQRNKGNFPGRFSGRQFSNSRSEMNVSTLELGDSALYLCASSGRPGALGYTFGSGTRLTVV.

This clonotype has at least ten counts. The chain couples TRBV5-1 to TRBJ1-2, with TRBD1 matching 7 bases. Looked up from germline, CDR1 is SGHRS and CDR2 is YFSETQ. V shed 4 bases, J shed 5 bases, and the junction held 5 bases outside the gene matches. The CDR3 loop spans 13 amino acids. The CDR3 DNA reads TGCGCCAGCAGCCAAGACAGGGCGTATGGCTACACCTTC. The encoded protein is CASSQDRAYGYTF. Combining the CDR3 with reference TRBV5-1 and TRBJ1-2 gives the whole variable domain KAGVTQTPRYLIKTRGQQVTLSCSPISGHRSVSWYQQTPGQGLQFLFEYFSETQRNKGNFPGRFSGRQFSNSRSEMNVSTLELGDSALYLCASSQDRAYGYTFGSGTRLTVV.

In this sample, this clonotype turned up a few times. The chain employs TRBV12-3 or TRBV12-4 and TRBJ1-5; 11 nucleotides line up with TRBD1. With V trimmed by 5 bases and J by 4 bases, 7 bases remained unmatched. The CDR3 is 16 residues long. The CDR3 reads CASSSLRDRGNQPQHF. DNA for the CDR3: TGTGCCAGCAGTAGCCTAAGGGACAGGGGGAATCAGCCCCAGCATTTT.

The chain links TRBV24-1 to TRBJ1-5, with D perhaps matching TRBD1 (6 bases). Germline CDR1 KGHDR, CDR2 SFDVKD. This CDR3 is 12 amino acids long. V was cut by 0 bases and J by 11 bases, with 7 bases left in between. The CDR3 sequence: CATSDLRGAQHF. The CDR3 bases are TGTGCCACCAGTGATTTGAGGGGGGCCCAGCATTTT.

This clonotype was recorded many times. The chain couples TRBV6-5 to TRBJ1-6; D may be TRBD1 (6 bases). CDR3 length: 12 amino acids. Trimming stripped 5 bases from V and 10 bases from J, with 9 bases between. Germline CDR1 is MNHEY and CDR2 is SVGAGI. The chain's CDR3 is CASSTGGSPLHF. As DNA, the CDR3 is TGTGCCAGCAGTACGGGGGGCTCACCCCTCCACTTT.

The rearrangement joins TRBV12-3 or TRBV12-4 to TRBJ1-1; no reliable D call. V lost 3 bases and J 4 bases, leaving 12 bases between the germline ends. The CDR3 has 14 amino acids. The CDR3 DNA reads as TGTGCCAGCAGTTTCTTCAACGGCGGCACTGAAGCTTTCTTT. Translating it yields CASSFFNGGTEAFF.

The gene calls are TRBV5-1 and TRBJ1-5; D is undetermined. The CDR3 consists of 11 residues. The V gene's germline CDR1 is SGHRS and CDR2 YFSETQ. Deletions cut 8 bases from V and 1 base from J, with 4 bases between. The CDR3 DNA follows: TGCGCCAGTCGGAGCAATCAGCCCCAGCATTTT. The encoded protein is CASRSNQPQHF. Combining the CDR3 with reference TRBV5-1 and TRBJ1-5 gives the whole variable domain KAGVTQTPRYLIKTRGQQVTLSCSPISGHRSVSWYQQTPGQGLQFLFEYFSETQRNKGNFPGRFSGRQFSNSRSEMNVSTLELGDSALYLCASRSNQPQHFGDGTRLSIL.

The CDR3 is CASRTTGTSSEMDSPLHF. The CDR3 nucleotides are TGTGCCAGCAGAACGACAGGGACCTCTTCTGAGATGGATTCACCCCTCCACTTT. The chain has TRBV6-5 and TRBJ1-6, with 7 bases fitting TRBD1. Germline lookup yields CDR1 MNHEY and CDR2 SVGAGI. After removal of 6 bases from V and 8 bases from J, the junction contained 19 bases not matched to a gene. This CDR3 region has 18 residues.

This clonotype was detected many times. The rearrangement uses TRBV7-2 and TRBJ2-5, with 11 bases that match TRBD2. In germline, CDR1 is SGHTA, CDR2 FQGNSA. V shed 3 bases and J 5 bases; nucleotides not matched to a gene: 8. CDR3 length: 16 amino acids. The CDR3 sequence is CASSLVASGGLETQYF. The CDR3 DNA reads as TGTGCCAGCAGCTTGGTAGCTAGCGGGGGGCTGGAGACCCAGTACTTC. Using reference TRBV7-2 and TRBJ2-5 for the parts outside the CDR3, the full variable domain is GAGVSQSPSNKVTEKGKDVELRCDPISGHTALYWYRQSLGQGLEFLIYFQGNSAPDKSGLPSDRFSAERTGGSVSTLTIQRTQQEDSAVYLCASSLVASGGLETQYFGPGTRLLVL.

This clonotype was picked up many times. V and J are TRBV7-2 and TRBJ2-1; a weak D match, TRBD1 (5 bases). The V gene lost 8 bases and the J gene lost 0 bases, with 11 bases spanning the gap. CDR3 size: 14 residues. Germline loops: CDR1 SGHTA, CDR2 FQGNSA. The CDR3 loop is CASGASSSYNEQFF. As DNA, the CDR3 is TGTGCCAGCGGGGCCTCAAGCTCCTACAATGAGCAGTTCTTC.

This clonotype occurred a few times. This chain uses TRBV5-8 with TRBJ2-5; TRBD1 matches 7 bases. V trimming: 0 bases; J trimming: 5 bases; junction bases outside the gene matches: 7. The CDR3 covers 15 residues. Germline V CDR1 and CDR2: SGHTS, YDEGEE. The chain's CDR3 is CASSLEGGAWETQYF. The CDR3 DNA is TGTGCCAGCAGCTTGGAAGGGGGCGCGTGGGAGACCCAGTACTTC.

This clonotype was picked up many times. J is TRBJ2-6 and V is TRBV4-3, with D tentatively TRBD1 (6 bases). There are 17 residues in the CDR3. Looked up from germline, CDR1 is LGHNA and CDR2 is YSLEER. Trimming pared 0 bases from V and 2 bases from J, leaving 11 bases between. The CDR3 reads CASSQETQGTGANVLTF. CDR3 coding DNA: TGCGCCAGCAGCCAAGAAACCCAGGGGACTGGGGCCAACGTCCTGACTTTC.

This clonotype was observed many times. The chain recombines TRBV7-2 with TRBJ2-3; D remains ambiguous. The V gene's germline CDR1 is SGHTA and CDR2 FQGNSA. Trimming removed 6 bases at V and 3 bases at J, with 10 bases between. The CDR3 loop spans 13 amino acids. This CDR3 is CASSILATDTQYF. The CDR3 nucleotides read TGTGCCAGCAGTATATTAGCTACAGATACGCAGTATTTT.

This clonotype has just a few counts. This chain uses TRBV20-1 with TRBJ1-1, with D hard to call. Germline CDR1 is DFQATT and CDR2 is SNEGSKA (reference sequence). The V and J ends lost 2 bases and 1 base respectively, with 5 bases between them. This CDR3 region has 12 residues. In DNA form, the CDR3 reads TGCAGTGCTAGAAGGTGGAACACTGAAGCTTTCTTT. Translating it yields CSARRWNTEAFF.

This clonotype was seen only a few times. The chain combines TRBV7-2 with TRBJ1-1, with D unclear. Germline values: CDR1 SGHTA, CDR2 FQGNSA. V shed 2 bases and J shed 11 bases, with 15 bases lying between them. This CDR3 comprises 13 residues. The CDR3 sequence is CASSLSLARVAFF. DNA for the CDR3: TGTGCCAGCAGCTTAAGTTTAGCGAGGGTCGCTTTCTTT.

This clonotype occurred a few times. The chain uses TRBV4-1 and TRBJ2-1, with 9 bases identical to TRBD2. V shed 4 bases and J 6 bases; nucleotides not matched to a gene: 10. CDR1 is MGHRA, CDR2 YSYEKL, per germline. The CDR3 totals 16 residues. Here the CDR3 DNA reads TGCGCCAGCAGCCCAACCGCTAGCGGGGTCATCAATGAGCAGTTCTTC. Its translation is CASSPTASGVINEQFF.

This clonotype was recorded at least ten times. The chain carries TRBV7-9 and TRBJ2-1; D might be TRBD2 (5 bases). V lost 0 bases and J lost 6, with 9 bases in between. Germline values: CDR1 SEHNR, CDR2 FQNEAQ (reference sequence). The CDR3 sequence is 14 residues long. The CDR3 protein is CASSLAPSGNEQFF. CDR3 bases: TGTGCCAGCAGCTTAGCGCCCAGCGGCAATGAGCAGTTCTTC.

The rearrangement uses TRBV19 and TRBJ1-1; D unresolved. The CDR3 spans 14 residues. V lost 1 base and J lost 1, with 7 bases in between. The germline CDR1 and CDR2 sequences are LNHDA and SQIVND (reference sequence). The CDR3 sequence is CASSIAGGNTEAFF. In DNA form, the CDR3 reads TGTGCCAGTAGTATAGCAGGTGGGAACACTGAAGCTTTCTTT. Complete variable domain (other parts from reference TRBV19 and TRBJ1-1): DGGITQSPKYLFRKEGQNVTLSCEQNLNHDAMYWYRQDPGQGLRLIYYSQIVNDFQKGDIAEGYSVSREKKESFPLTVTSAQKNPTAFYLCASSIAGGNTEAFFGQGTRLTVV.

This chain links TRBV5-1 with TRBJ2-2; 7 nucleotides line up with TRBD2. With V trimmed by 1 base and J by 5 bases, 5 bases remained unmatched. The CDR3 has 15 residues. Germline CDR1 reads SGHRS; CDR2 reads YFSETQ. This chain's CDR3 is CASSLNEAGTGELFF. The CDR3 nucleotides are TGCGCCAGCAGCTTGAATGAAGCGGGGACCGGGGAGCTGTTTTTT.

The sample holds a few counts of this clonotype. V and J are TRBV29-1 and TRBJ1-1; 10 nucleotides agree with TRBD1. The CDR3 extends over 18 amino acids. With V trimmed by 6 bases and J by 4 bases, 20 bases remained unmatched. Per the germline V gene, CDR1 is SQVTM and CDR2 is ANQGSEA. The CDR3 region is CSVARTGGDQSRSTEAFF. The CDR3, as DNA: TGCAGCGTGGCCCGGACAGGGGGAGACCAATCCCGGAGCACTGAAGCTTTCTTT. Full variable domain (outside the CDR3, taken from reference TRBV29-1 and TRBJ1-1): SAVISQKPSRDICQRGTSLTIQCQVDSQVTMMFWYRQQPGQSLTLIATANQGSEATYESGFVIDKFPISRPNLTFSTLTVSNMSPEDSSIYLCSVARTGGDQSRSTEAFFGQGTRLTVV.

This clonotype was recorded at least ten times. The chain couples TRBV5-1 to TRBJ2-5; no clear D gene. CDR3 length equals 15 residues. V gave up 2 bases and J gave up 4 bases, with 15 bases separating them. Germline values: CDR1 SGHRS, CDR2 YFSETQ. The CDR3, as DNA: TGCGCCAGCAGCTTAGTCGGCTGGTCCGGAGAGACCCAGTACTTC. It is translated as CASSLVGWSGETQYF.

The chain uses TRBV20-1 and TRBJ1-2; 7 nucleotides agree with TRBD1. This CDR3 spans 15 amino acids. The J segment lost 5 bases and the V segment lost 4 bases, leaving 13 bases of the junction unmatched. Germline CDR1 is DFQATT and CDR2 is SNEGSKA (reference sequence). For the CDR3, the DNA is TGCAGTGCTACGCTAGGGACAGCCCAAGGGTATGGCTACACCTTC. It translates to CSATLGTAQGYGYTF.